This section outlines one T cell receptor beta chain sequence together with its context. The antigen is unknown. Measured with immunoSEQ multiplex PCR; TCRdb has only the in-frame clones, and not every one. The top ten clones hold approximately 4% of a sample with roughly 120,000 clones, 70% to 90% of them seen once. Germline V lookup: CDR1 LNHDA, CDR2 SQIVND (reference sequence). The CDR3 spans 15 residues. The V segment lost 5 bases and the J segment 2 bases; nucleotides outside the gene matches: 6. The source of the sample is a study of T cell responses to AZD1222 COVID-19 vaccine. Overall study findings and caveats: Researchers report vaccine-associated CD4 TCRs spanning spike, with dominance at 160-218 and 743-854. Among AZD1222 vaccinees, only 6 or 7 were seropositive at baseline. Donors skewed white British and female; clonal diversity was possibly underestimated. The study found Spike-specific TCR breadth and depth rose after two AZD1222 doses.

The chain uses TRBV19 and TRBJ2-7; 10 bases map to TRBD1. The sequencing here drew on peripheral blood, taken on day 0 of MenACWY control vaccination. The clonotype was recovered from an adult in good health. The CDR3 is CASSPGTGAPYEQYF. For the CDR3, the DNA is TGTGCCAGTAGTCCCGGGACAGGGGCCCCCTACGAGCAGTACTTC.